Listed below are T cell receptor beta chains from one sample, sequenced in a study of shared clonotypes between healthy human individuals. Assay: immunoSEQ multiplex PCR; the TCRdb copy retains only in-frame clones and omits some. The table lists hundreds of thousands of clones, about 74% of them singletons, with over 1.5% in the top ten. Specimen: memory CD4+ T cells sorted from blood. The receptors here all came from a woman in her twenties or thirties in good health. Both conserved end residues are part of each CDR3.

v_call,j_call,cdr3_aa
TRBV11-2,TRBJ2-3,CASSPGQFIDTQYF
TRBV11-2,TRBJ1-4,CASSSRFGYSNEKLFF
TRBV10-2,TRBJ2-1,CASLRTSDYNEQFF
TRBV15,TRBJ2-1,CATSRDQGGYEQFF
TRBV7-7,TRBJ2-5,CASSLGQGLETQYF
TRBV27,TRBJ1-1,CASSKQGALRGTEAFF
TRBV30,TRBJ1-5,CAWSVGEGPSNQPQHF
TRBV6-7,TRBJ2-3,CASSYSEGETDTQYF
TRBV5-1,TRBJ2-1,CASSRGQGEVYNEQFF
TRBV4-1,TRBJ1-2,CASKGSQRDGNYGYTF
TRBV7-9,TRBJ2-7,CASSLLEGPYEQYF
TRBV19,TRBJ2-1,CASSIMGTGYVNNEQFF
TRBV29-1,TRBJ1-2,CSVVSQGPGQGGYGYTF
TRBV11-2,TRBJ2-5,CASSLRAGGRETQYF
TRBV5-1,TRBJ2-3,CASDLAGGGDTQYF
TRBV6-5,TRBJ1-1,CASSYWGGGNTEAFF
TRBV4-2,TRBJ2-2,CASSQEESAGGPVGELFF
TRBV11-2,TRBJ1-2,CASSLDYGGYTF
TRBV18,TRBJ2-1,CASSPSTGTGETNEQFF
TRBV6-6,TRBJ2-2,CASSETGGAGGELFF
TRBV14,TRBJ2-5,CASSRTSGGGTQYF
TRBV2,TRBJ2-7,CAAPPTAEPYEQYF
TRBV5-5,TRBJ2-7,CASSSAGDLRHHYEQYF
TRBV7-6,TRBJ2-1,CASSLAAGGYNEQFF
TRBV7-6,TRBJ2-6,CASSSGPTSGANVLTF
TRBV5-1,TRBJ2-7,CASSLAYSGLFYEQYF
TRBV7-2,TRBJ2-5,CASSIQGGQETQYF
TRBV28,TRBJ1-2,CASSTGQSNYGYTF
TRBV5-6,TRBJ2-1,CASSFEVLAGANGNEQFF
TRBV2,TRBJ1-2,CASRGDSLNYGYTF
TRBV19,TRBJ2-5,CASSIKVGETQYF
TRBV6-1,TRBJ2-5,CASSDSSGSGKETQYF
TRBV6-5,TRBJ1-1,CASSTGPGDTEAFF
TRBV2,TRBJ1-5,CASCDRPRNQPQHF
TRBV6-6,TRBJ1-5,CASSTLGVQPQHF
TRBV7-2,TRBJ2-3,CASSRTSGSTDTQYF
TRBV27,TRBJ1-1,CASRIRSWGANTEAFF
TRBV18,TRBJ2-1,CASSPDSQIHNEQFF
TRBV28,TRBJ2-3,CASSSIFTDTQYF
TRBV7-9,TRBJ1-2,CASGRGDLNYGYTF
TRBV30,TRBJ2-3,CAWSVPGTHTDTQYF
TRBV19,TRBJ2-6,CASSIGNGGDSGANVLTF
TRBV21-1,TRBJ1-2,CASSKVTRPPSYGYTF
TRBV25-1,TRBJ2-7,CASSEYYEQYF
TRBV19,TRBJ1-5,CASRTGQGRGNQPQHF
TRBV28,TRBJ1-1,CASTPTSFGSEAFF
TRBV9,TRBJ2-2,CASSAGLAPTGELFF
TRBV5-1,TRBJ2-1,CASSLVLTPEQFF
TRBV7-6,TRBJ1-1,CASSPQEGHTEAFF
TRBV5-1,TRBJ2-1,CASSLVGTSGNEQFF
TRBV5-1,TRBJ2-1,CASSDGTSGLRQFF